The rows below give T cell receptor beta chains drawn from one sample of a study of blood T cell repertoires in COVID-19. Repertoires were generated with immunoSEQ multiplex PCR, while TCRdb's copy carries only in-frame clones and drops some. The sample lists about 160,000 clones; 80% to 90% were seen once. Sequencing used peripheral blood. The source is a human donor in a cohort sampled during active COVID-19. CDR3s include the opening cysteine and the closing phenylalanine or tryptophan. A D gene is named only where the DNA matches it firmly. Size is omitted from some rows. Given values are once, few, many or a class for expanded clones.

>TRBJ2-5|TRBV20-1|-|few
TGCAGTGCCCACCTCGGGGAGACCCAGTACTTC
CSAHLGETQYF
>TRBJ2-5|TRBV11-2|-|-
TGTGCCAGCAGCTTAGATCTCGACAGCTACCAAGAGACCCAGTACTTC
CASSLDLDSYQETQYF
>TRBJ2-7|TRBV7-9|TRBD2|-
TGTGCCAGCAGCTTGTCCAGCGGGGGGGCCGGAAAGCAGTACTTC
CASSLSSGGAGKQYF
>TRBJ2-7|TRBV19|TRBD2|-
TGTGCCAGTAGTATGCTAGCGGGGCCGTACGAGCAGTACTTC
CASSMLAGPYEQYF
>TRBJ2-1|TRBV7-8|-|-
TGTGCCAGCAGCTTAGACGGGAGCTCCTACAATGAGCAGTTCTTC
CASSLDGSSYNEQFF
>TRBJ1-3|TRBV4-2|-|few
TGTGCCAGCAGCCAAGAGAGGAGATTTGGAAACACCATATATTTT
CASSQERRFGNTIYF
>TRBJ2-2|TRBV28|TRBD2|-
TGTGCCAGCGGCCGCCCGGGACTAGGGGGGGGCGGGGAGCTGTTTTTT
CASGRPGLGGGGELFF
>TRBJ1-2|TRBV5-6|TRBD1|-
TGTGCCAGCAGCGGGGACAGCTTTTCCTATGGCTACACCTTC
CASSGDSFSYGYTF
>TRBJ1-6|TRBV5-1|-|-
TGCGCCAGCAGCTTGGACAGCCATCCTAATTCACCCCTCCACTTT
CASSLDSHPNSPLHF
>TRBJ2-3|TRBV7-3|TRBD2|-
TGTGCCAGCAGCTCCCCCGCTAGCGGGAGTGATACGCAGTATTTT
CASSSPASGSDTQYF
>TRBJ1-1|TRBV9|TRBD1|-
TGTGCCAGCAGCGTATCCGTTCAGGGGGCGTCGGCTGAAGCTTTCTTT
CASSVSVQGASAEAFF
>TRBJ1-5|TRBV9|-|few
TGTGCCAGCTCCCCCGGAGACGTTCTCGGGAATCAGCCCCAGCATTTT
CASSPGDVLGNQPQHF
>TRBJ1-2|TRBV11-2|-|-
TGTGCCAGCAGCTTGAATCAGGGGATCGGCGGCTACACCTTC
CASSLNQGIGGYTF
>TRBJ2-1|TRBV21-1|-|-
TGTGCCAGCAGCAAACAACAGGGTCCTCTCTTC
CASSKQQGPLF
>TRBJ2-1|TRBV6-1|TRBD2|few
TGTGCCAGCAGTGAATTGGGGCTAGCGGGAGGAAATGAGCAGTTCTTC
CASSELGLAGGNEQFF
>TRBJ2-7|TRBV4-1|-|-
TGCGCCAGCAGCCAATCGGGGACTCAGGCCCACGAGCAGTACTTC
CASSQSGTQAHEQYF
>TRBJ1-1|TRBV2|-|-
TGTGCCAGCAGGAGGGGGACTGAAGCTTTCTTT
CASRRGTEAFF
>TRBJ1-3|TRBV9|-|-
TGTGCCAGCAGCGTCGAGGAGGGCACTGGAAACACCATATATTTT
CASSVEEGTGNTIYF
>TRBJ1-1|TRBV3-1/TRBV3-2|-|-
TGTGCCAGCAGCCAAGTCTCTGAAGCTTTCTTT
CASSQVSEAFF
>TRBJ2-7|TRBV6-5|TRBD1|-
TGTGCCAGCAGGCAGGGACAGCTTGAGCAGTACTTC
CASRQGQLEQYF
>TRBJ2-3|TRBV11-3|-|-
TGTGCCAGCAGCCTTAGACAGGCCGAGACAGATACGCAGTATTTT
CASSLRQAETDTQYF
>TRBJ1-1|TRBV15|TRBD1|-
TGTGCCACCAGCAGAGATCCCGGGGGCGACAGGGTGGCTTTCTTT
CATSRDPGGDRVAFF